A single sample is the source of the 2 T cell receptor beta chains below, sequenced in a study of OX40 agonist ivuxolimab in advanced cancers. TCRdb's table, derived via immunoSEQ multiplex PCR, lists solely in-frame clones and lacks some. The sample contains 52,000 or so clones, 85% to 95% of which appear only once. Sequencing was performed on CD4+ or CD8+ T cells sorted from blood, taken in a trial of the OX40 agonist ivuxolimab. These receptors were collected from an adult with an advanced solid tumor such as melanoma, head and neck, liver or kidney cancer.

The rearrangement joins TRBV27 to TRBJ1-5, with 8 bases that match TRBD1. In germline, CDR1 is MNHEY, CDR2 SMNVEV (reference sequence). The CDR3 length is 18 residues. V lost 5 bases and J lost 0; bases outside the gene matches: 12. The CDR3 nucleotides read TGTGCCAGCAGTCTGAGACAGGGGCAGGGGTATAGCAATCAGCCCCAGCATTTT. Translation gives CASSLRQGQGYSNQPQHF.

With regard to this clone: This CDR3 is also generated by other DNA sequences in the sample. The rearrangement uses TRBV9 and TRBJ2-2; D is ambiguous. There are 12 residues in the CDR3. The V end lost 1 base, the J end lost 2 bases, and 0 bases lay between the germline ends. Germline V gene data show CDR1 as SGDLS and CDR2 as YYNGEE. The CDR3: CASSVNTGELFF. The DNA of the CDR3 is TGTGCCAGCAGCGTAAACACCGGGGAGCTGTTTTTT. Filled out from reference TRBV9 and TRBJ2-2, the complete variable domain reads DSGVTQTPKHLITATGQRVTLRCSPRSGDLSVYWYQQSLDQGLQFLIQYYNGEERAKGNILERFSAQQFPDLHSELNLSSLELGDSALYFCASSVNTGELFFGEGSRLTVL.